One sample yielded the 9 T cell receptor beta chains listed below, sequenced in a study of OX40 agonist ivuxolimab in advanced cancers. Library construction relied on the immunoSEQ multiplex PCR assay. Entries here come from immuneACCESS through TCRdb and include only in-frame sequences with V and J called. Some clones fail to appear in such tables; in the studies checked, an unresolved V gene covers under half of the shortfall, and the cause of the remainder is unknown. A total of over 50,000 clones appear in this sample, 82% of them only once. Around 0.52% of the sample comes from the top ten. The specimen was CD4+ or CD8+ T cells sorted from blood, collected in a trial of the OX40 agonist ivuxolimab. Receptors were obtained from an adult with an advanced solid tumor such as melanoma, head and neck, liver or kidney cancer.

This clone has only a few counts. The rearrangement joins TRBV19 to TRBJ1-1; D unresolved. Germline CDR1 is LNHDA and CDR2 is SQIVND (reference sequence). The CDR3 has 13 amino acids. The V and J ends lost 8 bases and 0 bases respectively, with 10 bases between them. The CDR3 region has the DNA TGTGCCAGTGTCGGGGAGATGAACACTGAAGCTTTCTTT. Translating it yields CASVGEMNTEAFF.

This sequence joins TRBV28 and TRBJ1-4; D gene ambiguous. The CDR3 spans 12 residues. Trimming removed 6 bases from V and 5 bases from J, with 7 bases in between. Germline V gene data show CDR1 as MDHEN and CDR2 as SYDVKM. CDR3 nucleotides: TGTGCCAGCAGCCCATCCAATGAAAAACTGTTTTTT. Amino acids: CASSPSNEKLFF. The whole variable domain, remainder taken from reference TRBV28 and TRBJ1-4, is DVKVTQSSRYLVKRTGEKVFLECVQDMDHENMFWYRQDPGLGLRLIYFSYDVKMKEKGDIPEGYSVSREKKERFSLILESASTNQTSMYLCASSPSNEKLFFGSGTQLSVL.

The chain uses TRBV30 and TRBJ2-6; D could derive from TRBD1 or TRBD2 (6 bases each). Trimming left V 2 bases short and J 0 bases short, with 11 bases between. Per germline, CDR1 GTSNPN and CDR2 SVGIG (reference sequence). CDR3 size: 16 residues. In DNA, the CDR3 is TGTGCCTGGAGTAAAGGGGGGATCTCTGGGGCCAACGTCCTGACTTTC. This sequence encodes CAWSKGGISGANVLTF. The whole variable domain, filled in from reference TRBV30 and TRBJ2-6, reads SQTIHQWPATLVQPVGSPLSLECTVEGTSNPNLYWYRQAAGRGLQLLFYSVGIGQISSEVPQNLSASRPQDRQFILSSKKLLLSDSGFYLCAWSKGGISGANVLTFGAGSRLTVL.

The rearrangement links TRBV2 to TRBJ2-3; TRBD2 might be the D (5 bases). The ends were cut back, 6 bases at V and 4 bases at J, with 11 bases in the middle. The germline V gene has CDR1 SNHLY and CDR2 FYNNEI. The length of the CDR3 is 13 residues. CDR3 protein: CASRGSLSDTQYF. The DNA for the CDR3 is TGTGCCAGCAGGGGGAGCCTGTCAGATACGCAGTATTTT.

CDR3 sequence reads: CASSSEGGDRGSYNEQFF. CDR3 DNA sequence: TGCGCCAGCAGCTCCGAAGGAGGGGACAGGGGTTCCTACAATGAGCAGTTCTTC. The chain is built from TRBV5-1 and TRBJ2-1; 10 positions match TRBD1. From germline, CDR1 is SGHRS and CDR2 YFSETQ. V shed 3 bases, J shed 1 base, and the junction held 10 bases outside the gene matches. The CDR3 contains 18 residues.

V gene TRBV27 combines with J gene TRBJ2-4; no clear D. V lost 6 bases and J 0 bases, leaving 9 bases between the germline ends. The CDR3 is 14 amino acids. Germline-derived CDR1 and CDR2 are MNHEY and SMNVEV (reference sequence). CDR3 DNA: TGTGCCAGCAGGGATAATATAGCCAAAAACATTCAGTACTTC. Translated, it gives CASRDNIAKNIQYF.

The J gene is TRBJ2-5, the V gene TRBV4-2; possibly TRBD1 for D (6 bases). Trimming shortened V by 3 bases and J by 5 bases, and 16 bases separated the two germline ends. The CDR3 is 15 residues long. Germline V gives CDR1 LGHNA, CDR2 YNFKEQ. CDR3 in amino acids: CASSHSNQGPETQYF. The CDR3 DNA reads as TGTGCCAGCAGCCACTCTAATCAGGGGCCGGAGACCCAGTACTTC.

This clone was counted between two and nine times. The chain joins TRBV6-1 to TRBJ2-3; TRBD2 is a possible D gene (6 bases). CDR1 and CDR2 (germline): MNHNS, SASEGT. V was trimmed by 4 bases and J by 1 base, leaving 15 bases between them. This CDR3 region has 16 residues. The CDR3 coding sequence is TGTGCCAGCAGTGGCGGCGGGGTCTTAGGCACAGATACGCAGTATTTT. Translating gives CASSGGGVLGTDTQYF.

This rearrangement joins TRBV18 to TRBJ2-1, with TRBD2 identical over 8 bases. Germline trimming cut 3 bases from V and 6 bases from J; bases unmatched to any gene: 7. Germline assignment: CDR1 KGHSH and CDR2 LQKENI. This CDR3 region has 15 residues. The CDR3 DNA reads TGTGCCAGCTCACCGGCACTAGCGGAGCTCAATGAGCAGTTCTTC. It encodes CASSPALAELNEQFF.